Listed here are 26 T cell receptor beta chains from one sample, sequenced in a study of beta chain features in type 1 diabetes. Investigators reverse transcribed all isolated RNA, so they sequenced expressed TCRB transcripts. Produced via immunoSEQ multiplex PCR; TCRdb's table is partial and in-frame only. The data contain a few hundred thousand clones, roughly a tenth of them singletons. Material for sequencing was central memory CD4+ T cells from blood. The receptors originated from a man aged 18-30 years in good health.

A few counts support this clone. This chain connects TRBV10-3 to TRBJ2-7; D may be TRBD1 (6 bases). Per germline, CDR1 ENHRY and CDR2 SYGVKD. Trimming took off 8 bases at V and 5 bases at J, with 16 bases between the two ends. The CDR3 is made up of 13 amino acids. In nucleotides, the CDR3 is TGTGCCATCCGAACAGGGCGAGCCCACGAGCAGTACTTC. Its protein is CAIRTGRAHEQYF.

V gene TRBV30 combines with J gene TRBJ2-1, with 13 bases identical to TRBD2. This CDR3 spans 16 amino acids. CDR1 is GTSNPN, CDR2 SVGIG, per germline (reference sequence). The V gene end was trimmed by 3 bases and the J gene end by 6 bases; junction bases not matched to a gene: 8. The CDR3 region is CAWRDYGTSGTNEQFF. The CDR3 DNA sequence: TGTGCCTGGAGGGACTATGGGACTAGCGGGACCAATGAGCAGTTCTTC.

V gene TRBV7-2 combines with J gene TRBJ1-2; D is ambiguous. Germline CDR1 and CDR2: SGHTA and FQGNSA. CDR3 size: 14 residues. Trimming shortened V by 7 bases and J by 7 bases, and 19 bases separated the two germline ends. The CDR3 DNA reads TGTGCCAGCACCCTGTGGGCAGGCGGGGTTGGCTACACCTTC. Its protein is CASTLWAGGVGYTF. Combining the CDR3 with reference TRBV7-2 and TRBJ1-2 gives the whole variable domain GAGVSQSPSNKVTEKGKDVELRCDPISGHTALYWYRQSLGQGLEFLIYFQGNSAPDKSGLPSDRFSAERTGGSVSTLTIQRTQQEDSAVYLCASTLWAGGVGYTFGSGTRLTVV.

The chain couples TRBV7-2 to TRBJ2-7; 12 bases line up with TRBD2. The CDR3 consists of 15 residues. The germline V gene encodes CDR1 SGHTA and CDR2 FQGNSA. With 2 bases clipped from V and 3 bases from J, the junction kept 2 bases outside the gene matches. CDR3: CASSLRLAGDYEQYF. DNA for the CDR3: TGTGCCAGCAGCTTACGACTAGCGGGAGACTACGAGCAGTACTTC.

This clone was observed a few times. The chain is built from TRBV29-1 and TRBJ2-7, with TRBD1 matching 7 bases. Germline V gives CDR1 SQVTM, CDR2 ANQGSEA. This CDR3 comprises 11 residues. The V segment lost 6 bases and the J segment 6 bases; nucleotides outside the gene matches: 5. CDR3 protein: CSVLTGLEQYF. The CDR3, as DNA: TGCAGCGTGTTGACAGGGCTCGAGCAGTACTTC.

CDR3 amino acids: CASSLAGTWETGELFF. The DNA for the CDR3 is TGTGCCAGCAGCCTAGCCGGGACTTGGGAAACCGGGGAGCTGTTTTTT. The chain couples TRBV13 to TRBJ2-2, with D perhaps TRBD2 (6 bases). Germline V lookup: CDR1 PRHDT, CDR2 FYEKMQ (reference sequence). Trimming removed 5 bases from V and 5 bases from J, with 18 bases in between. The CDR3 loop spans 16 amino acids.

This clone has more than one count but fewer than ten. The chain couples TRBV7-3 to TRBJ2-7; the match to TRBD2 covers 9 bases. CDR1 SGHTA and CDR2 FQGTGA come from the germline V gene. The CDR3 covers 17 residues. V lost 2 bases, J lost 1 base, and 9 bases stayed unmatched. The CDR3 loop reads CASSLRASGVVSYEQYF. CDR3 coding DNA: TGTGCCAGCAGCTTACGGGCTAGCGGGGTAGTTTCCTACGAGCAGTACTTC.

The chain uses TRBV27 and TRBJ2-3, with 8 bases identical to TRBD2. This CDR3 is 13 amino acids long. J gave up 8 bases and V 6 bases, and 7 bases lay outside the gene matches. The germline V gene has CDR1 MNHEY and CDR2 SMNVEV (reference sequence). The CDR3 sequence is CASSGLAGGTQYF. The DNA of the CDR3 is TGTGCCAGCAGCGGACTAGCAGGAGGTACGCAGTATTTT.

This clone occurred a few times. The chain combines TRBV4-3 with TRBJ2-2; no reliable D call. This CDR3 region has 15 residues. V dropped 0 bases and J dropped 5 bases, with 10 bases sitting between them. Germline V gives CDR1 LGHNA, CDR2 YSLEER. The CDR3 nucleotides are TGCGCCAGCAGCCAAGACAGGACCGAAACCGGGGAGCTGTTTTTT. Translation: CASSQDRTETGELFF.

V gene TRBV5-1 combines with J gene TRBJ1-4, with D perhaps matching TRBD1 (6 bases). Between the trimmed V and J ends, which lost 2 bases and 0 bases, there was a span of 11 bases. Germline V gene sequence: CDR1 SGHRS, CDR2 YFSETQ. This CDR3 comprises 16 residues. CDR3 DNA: TGCGCCAGCAGCTTAGACAGGACCACAACTAATGAAAAACTGTTTTTT. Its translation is CASSLDRTTTNEKLFF. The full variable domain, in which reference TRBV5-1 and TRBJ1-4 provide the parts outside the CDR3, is KAGVTQTPRYLIKTRGQQVTLSCSPISGHRSVSWYQQTPGQGLQFLFEYFSETQRNKGNFPGRFSGRQFSNSRSEMNVSTLELGDSALYLCASSLDRTTTNEKLFFGSGTQLSVL.

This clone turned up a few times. CDR3 sequence: CASTRGDGSYEQYF. The CDR3 bases are TGTGCCAGCACGAGGGGGGACGGGTCCTACGAGCAGTACTTC. J is TRBJ2-7 and V is TRBV4-2; possibly TRBD1 or TRBD2 for D (6 bases each). Germline V gives CDR1 LGHNA, CDR2 YNFKEQ. Trimming left V 7 bases short and J 1 base short, with 14 bases between. CDR3 length: 14 amino acids.

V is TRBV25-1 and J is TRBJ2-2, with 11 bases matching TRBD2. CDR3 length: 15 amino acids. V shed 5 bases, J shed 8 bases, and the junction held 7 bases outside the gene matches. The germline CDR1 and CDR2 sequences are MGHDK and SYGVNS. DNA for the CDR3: TGTGCCAGCAGTCGGACGACTAGCGGGAAGGGGGAGCTGTTTTTT. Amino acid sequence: CASSRTTSGKGELFF. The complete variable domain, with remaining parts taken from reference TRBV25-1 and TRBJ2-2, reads EADIYQTPRYLVIGTGKKITLECSQTMGHDKMYWYQQDPGMELHLIHYSYGVNSTEKGDLSSESTVSRIRTEHFPLTLESARPSHTSQYLCASSRTTSGKGELFFGEGSRLTVL.

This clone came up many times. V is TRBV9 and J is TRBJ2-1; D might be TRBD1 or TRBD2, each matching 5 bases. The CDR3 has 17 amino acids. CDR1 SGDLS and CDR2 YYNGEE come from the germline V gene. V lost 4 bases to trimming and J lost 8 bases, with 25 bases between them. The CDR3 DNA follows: TGTGCCAGCAGCCTAGGATGGGGGACGACCAGTTTCGATGAGCAGTTCTTC. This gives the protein CASSLGWGTTSFDEQFF.

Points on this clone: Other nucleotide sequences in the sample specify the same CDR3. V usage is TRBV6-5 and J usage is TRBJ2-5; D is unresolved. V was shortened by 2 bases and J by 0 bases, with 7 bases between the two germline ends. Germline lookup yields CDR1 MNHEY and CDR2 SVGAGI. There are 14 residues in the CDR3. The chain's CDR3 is CASSYRADQETQYF. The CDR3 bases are TGTGCCAGCAGTTACAGGGCAGACCAAGAGACCCAGTACTTC.

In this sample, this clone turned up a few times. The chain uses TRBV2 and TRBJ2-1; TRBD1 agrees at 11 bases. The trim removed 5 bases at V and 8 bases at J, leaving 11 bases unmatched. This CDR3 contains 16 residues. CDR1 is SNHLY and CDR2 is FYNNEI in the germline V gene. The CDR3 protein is CASSWTGGADFYEQFF. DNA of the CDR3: TGTGCCAGCAGTTGGACAGGGGGCGCGGATTTCTATGAGCAGTTCTTC. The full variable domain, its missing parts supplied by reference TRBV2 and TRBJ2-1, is EPEVTQTPSHQVTQMGQEVILRCVPISNHLYFYWYRQILGQKVEFLVSFYNNEISEKSEIFDDQFSVERPDGSNFTLKIRSTKLEDSAMYFCASSWTGGADFYEQFFGPGTRLTVL.

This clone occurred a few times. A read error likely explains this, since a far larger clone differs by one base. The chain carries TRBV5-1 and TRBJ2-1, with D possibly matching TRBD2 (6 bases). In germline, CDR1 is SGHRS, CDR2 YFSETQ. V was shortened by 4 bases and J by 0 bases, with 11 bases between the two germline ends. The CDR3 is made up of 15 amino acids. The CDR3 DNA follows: TGCGCCAGCAGCCTCGGGGGTAGCTCCTACAATGAGCAGTTCTTC. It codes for CASSLGGSSYNEQFF.

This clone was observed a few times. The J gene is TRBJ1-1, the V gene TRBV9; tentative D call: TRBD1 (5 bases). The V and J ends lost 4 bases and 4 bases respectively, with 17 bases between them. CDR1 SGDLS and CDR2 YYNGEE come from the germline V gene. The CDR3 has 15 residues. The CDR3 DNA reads TGTGCCAGCAGCCCTCGGCAGAGGGGCCTCACTGAAGCTTTCTTT. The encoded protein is CASSPRQRGLTEAFF. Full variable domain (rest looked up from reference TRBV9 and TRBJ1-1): DSGVTQTPKHLITATGQRVTLRCSPRSGDLSVYWYQQSLDQGLQFLIQYYNGEERAKGNILERFSAQQFPDLHSELNLSSLELGDSALYFCASSPRQRGLTEAFFGQGTRLTVV.

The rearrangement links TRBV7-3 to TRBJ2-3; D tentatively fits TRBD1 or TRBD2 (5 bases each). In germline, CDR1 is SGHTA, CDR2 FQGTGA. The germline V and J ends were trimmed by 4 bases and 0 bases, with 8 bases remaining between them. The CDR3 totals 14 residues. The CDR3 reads CASSSGPSTDTQYF. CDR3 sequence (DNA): TGTGCCAGCAGCTCGGGACCCAGCACAGATACGCAGTATTTT.

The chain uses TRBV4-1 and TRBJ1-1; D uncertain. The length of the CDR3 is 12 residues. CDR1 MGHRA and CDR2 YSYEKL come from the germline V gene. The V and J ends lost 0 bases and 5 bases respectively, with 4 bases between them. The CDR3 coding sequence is TGCGCCAGCAGCCAAGATTCAACTGAAGCTTTCTTT. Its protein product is CASSQDSTEAFF.

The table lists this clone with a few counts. CDR3 nucleotides: TGTGCCAGCTCACCGGATGGGACAGGGGCCTACGAGCAGTACTTC. It encodes CASSPDGTGAYEQYF. V usage is TRBV18 and J usage is TRBJ2-7; 10 nucleotides match TRBD1. Trimming at V came to 3 bases and at J to 2 bases, leaving 4 bases not matched to a gene. From germline, CDR1 is KGHSH and CDR2 LQKENI. The CDR3 extends over 15 amino acids.

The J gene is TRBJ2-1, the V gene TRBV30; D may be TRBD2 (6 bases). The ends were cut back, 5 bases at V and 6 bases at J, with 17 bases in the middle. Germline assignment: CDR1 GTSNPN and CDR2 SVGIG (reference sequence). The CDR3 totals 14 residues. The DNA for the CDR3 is TGTGCCTGGGTGGCGGGATGGGCAACCAATGAGCAGTTCTTC. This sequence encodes CAWVAGWATNEQFF.

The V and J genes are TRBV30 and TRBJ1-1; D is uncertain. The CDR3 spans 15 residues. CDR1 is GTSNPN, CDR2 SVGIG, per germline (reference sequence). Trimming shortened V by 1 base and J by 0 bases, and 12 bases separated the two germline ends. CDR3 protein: CAWSDKGQVNTEAFF. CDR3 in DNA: TGTGCCTGGAGTGATAAGGGTCAGGTGAACACTGAAGCTTTCTTT.

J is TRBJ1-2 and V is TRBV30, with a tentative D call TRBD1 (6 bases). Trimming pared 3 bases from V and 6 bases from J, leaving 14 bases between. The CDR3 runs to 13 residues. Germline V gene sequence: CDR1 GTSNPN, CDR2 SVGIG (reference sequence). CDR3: CAWSGGPWDGYTF. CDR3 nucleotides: TGTGCCTGGAGCGGGGGGCCTTGGGATGGCTACACCTTC.

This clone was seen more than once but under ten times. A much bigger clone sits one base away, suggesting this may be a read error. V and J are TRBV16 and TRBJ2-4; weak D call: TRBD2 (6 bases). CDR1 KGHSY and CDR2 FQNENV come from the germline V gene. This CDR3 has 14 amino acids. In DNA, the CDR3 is TGTGCCCGCAGCCGGAGGGGACCCAAAAACATTCAGTACTTC. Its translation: CARSRRGPKNIQYF.

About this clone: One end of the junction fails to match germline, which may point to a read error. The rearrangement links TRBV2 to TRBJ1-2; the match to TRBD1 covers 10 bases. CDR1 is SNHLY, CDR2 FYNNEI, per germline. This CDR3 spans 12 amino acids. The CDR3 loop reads CASTGTGAAQSF. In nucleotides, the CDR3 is TGTGCCAGCACCGGGACAGGGGCGGCGCAATCCTTC. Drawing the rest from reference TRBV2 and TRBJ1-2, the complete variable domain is EPEVTQTPSHQVTQMGQEVILRCVPISNHLYFYWYRQILGQKVEFLVSFYNNEISEKSEIFDDQFSVERPDGSNFTLKIRSTKLEDSAMYFCASTGTGAAQSFGSGTRLTVV.

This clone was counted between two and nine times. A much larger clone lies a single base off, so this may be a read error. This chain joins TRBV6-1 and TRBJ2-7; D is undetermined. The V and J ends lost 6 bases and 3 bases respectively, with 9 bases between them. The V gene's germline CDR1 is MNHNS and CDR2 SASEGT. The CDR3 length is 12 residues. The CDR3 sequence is CASSLGYYEQYF. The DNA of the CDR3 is TGTGCCAGCAGCTTGGGGTACTACGAGCAGTACTTC.